This entry lists 29 T cell receptor beta chains sequenced from one sample in a study of OX40 agonist ivuxolimab in advanced cancers. Profiled with immunoSEQ multiplex PCR; TCRdb holds only in-frame clones, not every one. The profile shows approximately 73,000 clones, roughly 88% of them singletons. This specimen consisted of CD4+ or CD8+ T cells sorted from blood, obtained in a trial of the OX40 agonist ivuxolimab. The receptors stem from an adult with an advanced solid tumor such as melanoma, head and neck, liver or kidney cancer.

V gene TRBV4-1 combines with J gene TRBJ2-1; 7 nucleotides align to TRBD1. The CDR3 spans 15 residues. Germline CDR1 MGHRA, CDR2 YSYEKL. V shed 1 base, J shed 6 bases, and the junction held 6 bases outside the gene matches. The CDR3 DNA sequence: TGCGCCAGCAGCCAAGCTGGGACAGTCCCCAATGAGCAGTTCTTC. Residues: CASSQAGTVPNEQFF.

V is TRBV10-3 and J is TRBJ2-5; D may be TRBD2 (6 bases). Trimming pared 9 bases from V and 5 bases from J, leaving 16 bases between. Germline CDR1 and CDR2: ENHRY and SYGVKD. This CDR3 is built from 13 residues. In nucleotides, the CDR3 is TGTGCCATTGGAGCGGCAGGGAGGGAGACCCAGTACTTC. The encoded protein is CAIGAAGRETQYF.

This clone came up a few times. This chain uses TRBV7-7 with TRBJ2-2, with D tentatively TRBD1 or TRBD2 (5 bases each). The CDR3 length is 17 residues. Germline CDR1 is SSHAT and CDR2 is FNYEAQ (reference sequence). V lost 4 bases, J lost 0 bases, and 15 bases lay in between. The CDR3 region has the DNA TGTGCCAGCAGCTCCACTTCCGGGACCCCGAACACCGGGGAGCTGTTTTTT. It is translated as CASSSTSGTPNTGELFF.

The chain uses TRBV27 and TRBJ1-2; D is perhaps TRBD1 (5 bases). Germline V gene lookup returns CDR1 MNHEY and CDR2 SMNVEV (reference sequence). Trimming removed 5 bases from V and 2 bases from J, with 9 bases in between. This CDR3 is 13 amino acids long. This chain's CDR3 is CASSLRQNYGYTF. The CDR3 bases are TGTGCCAGCAGTCTACGACAGAACTATGGCTACACCTTC.

The chain is built from TRBV9 and TRBJ1-6, with D perhaps TRBD1 (5 bases). The V end was cut by 2 bases, the J end by 8 bases, with 11 bases between. This CDR3 region has 14 residues. Germline V lookup: CDR1 SGDLS, CDR2 YYNGEE. The chain's CDR3 is CASSVEGLHSPLHF. The CDR3 DNA sequence: TGTGCCAGCAGCGTGGAGGGGTTGCATTCACCCCTCCACTTT.

The V call is TRBV5-1, the J call TRBJ2-2, with TRBD2 as a possible D gene (5 bases). Germline-derived CDR1 and CDR2 are SGHRS and YFSETQ. V gave up 0 bases and J gave up 6 bases, with 15 bases separating them. The CDR3 has 16 amino acids. The CDR3 sequence: CASSLVAGGSPGELFF. CDR3 bases: TGCGCCAGCAGCTTGGTAGCTGGCGGGTCGCCCGGGGAGCTGTTTTTT. Full variable domain (outside the CDR3, taken from reference TRBV5-1 and TRBJ2-2): KAGVTQTPRYLIKTRGQQVTLSCSPISGHRSVSWYQQTPGQGLQFLFEYFSETQRNKGNFPGRFSGRQFSNSRSEMNVSTLELGDSALYLCASSLVAGGSPGELFFGEGSRLTVL.

J is TRBJ2-3 and V is TRBV4-2; D may be TRBD1 (5 bases). V gave up 0 bases and J gave up 2 bases, with 9 bases separating them. The CDR3 length is 15 residues. The germline V gene has CDR1 LGHNA and CDR2 YNFKEQ. The CDR3 coding sequence is TGTGCCAGCAGCCAAGATAAGGGGCACACAGATACGCAGTATTTT. Encoded protein: CASSQDKGHTDTQYF.

The rearrangement links TRBV4-2 to TRBJ1-4; TRBD1 aligns across 9 bases. The CDR3 sequence is 16 residues long. Losses at the gene ends were 1 base for V and 1 base for J; bases not matched to a gene: 1. Germline CDR1 reads LGHNA; CDR2 reads YNFKEQ. The CDR3 sequence is CASSQADRGTNEKLFF. The CDR3 DNA reads TGTGCCAGCAGCCAAGCGGACAGGGGAACTAATGAAAAACTGTTTTTT.

J is TRBJ2-2 and V is TRBV4-1; D is undetermined. The V end lost 11 bases, the J end lost 6 bases, and 10 bases lay between the germline ends. Germline values: CDR1 MGHRA, CDR2 YSYEKL. This CDR3 spans 11 amino acids. CDR3 nucleotides: TGCGCCTCCGGAGCCGCCGGGGAGCTGTTTTTT. As protein: CASGAAGELFF.

The V and J genes are TRBV5-1 and TRBJ1-5, with D perhaps matching TRBD1 (5 bases). Germline assignment: CDR1 SGHRS and CDR2 YFSETQ. Deletions cut 0 bases from V and 6 bases from J, with 13 bases between. CDR3 length: 15 amino acids. The CDR3 is CASSLVGGRGQPQHF. CDR3 coding DNA: TGCGCCAGCAGCTTGGTGGGGGGTCGAGGTCAGCCCCAGCATTTT. Full variable domain (remainder filled in from reference TRBV5-1 and TRBJ1-5): KAGVTQTPRYLIKTRGQQVTLSCSPISGHRSVSWYQQTPGQGLQFLFEYFSETQRNKGNFPGRFSGRQFSNSRSEMNVSTLELGDSALYLCASSLVGGRGQPQHFGDGTRLSIL.

Written as DNA, the CDR3 is TGTGCCAGCGGGAGCCAAGAGACCCAGTACTTC. Its translation is CASGSQETQYF. The genes are TRBV2 and TRBJ2-5; D perhaps matches TRBD2 (5 bases). V lost 8 bases and J lost 1, with 5 bases in between. The germline V gene encodes CDR1 SNHLY and CDR2 FYNNEI. CDR3 length: 11 amino acids.

The genes are TRBV19 and TRBJ1-1, with D hard to call. The CDR3 is 13 amino acids. Trimming stripped 9 bases from V and 3 bases from J, with 14 bases between. In germline, CDR1 is LNHDA, CDR2 SQIVND (reference sequence). CDR3 region: CARDLGKYTEAFF. The CDR3 bases are TGTGCCAGGGACTTGGGGAAATACACTGAAGCTTTCTTT.

The rearrangement uses TRBV7-3 and TRBJ2-5; 11 nucleotides match TRBD1. The CDR3 runs to 18 residues. The ends lost 1 base at V and 5 bases at J; junction bases unmatched: 12. CDR1 and CDR2 from the germline V gene are SGHTA and FQGTGA. For the CDR3, the DNA is TGTGCCAGCAGCTTAAATGTACGGACAGGGGGCTTGAGCGAGACCCAGTACTTC. Translated: CASSLNVRTGGLSETQYF.

The CDR3 DNA sequence: TGTGCCTGGAGTGTAAGGAATGAGCAGTTCTTC. Protein sequence: CAWSVRNEQFF. The rearrangement links TRBV30 to TRBJ2-1; unclear D gene. Germline loops: CDR1 GTSNPN, CDR2 SVGIG (reference sequence). This CDR3 is 11 amino acids long. V was cut by 0 bases and J by 7 bases, with 4 bases left in between. Filled out from reference TRBV30 and TRBJ2-1, the complete variable domain reads SQTIHQWPATLVQPVGSPLSLECTVEGTSNPNLYWYRQAAGRGLQLLFYSVGIGQISSEVPQNLSASRPQDRQFILSSKKLLLSDSGFYLCAWSVRNEQFFGPGTRLTVL.

This clone turned up a few times. J is TRBJ1-1 and V is TRBV27; 7 bases align to TRBD1. The CDR3 extends over 14 amino acids. With V trimmed by 2 bases and J by 1 base, 1 base remained unmatched. CDR1 MNHEY and CDR2 SMNVEV come from the germline V gene (reference sequence). CDR3: CASSLNRGNTEAFF. The CDR3 coding sequence is TGTGCCAGCAGTTTAAACAGGGGGAACACTGAAGCTTTCTTT.

Only a few counts were recorded for this clone. The gene calls are TRBV11-3 and TRBJ2-7; no firm D call. This CDR3 has 15 residues. V lost 7 bases to trimming and J lost 1 base, with 17 bases between them. The germline CDR1 and CDR2 sequences are SGHNT and YENEEA. The CDR3 here is CASKENMARSYEQYF. The CDR3 region has the DNA TGTGCCAGCAAAGAAAATATGGCCAGGTCCTACGAGCAGTACTTC. Based on the CDR3 plus reference TRBV11-3 and TRBJ2-7, the full variable domain is EAGVVQSPRYKIIEKKQPVAFWCNPISGHNTLYWYLQNLGQGPELLIRYENEEAVDDSQLPKDRFSAERLKGVDSTLKIQPAELGDSAVYLCASKENMARSYEQYFGPGTRLTVT.

The V gene is TRBV12-5, the J gene TRBJ2-7; TRBD2 aligns across 9 bases. Looked up from germline, CDR1 is LGHNT and CDR2 is FRNRAP. The CDR3 contains 15 residues. J lost 2 bases, V lost 2 bases, and 4 bases had no gene match. The CDR3 region is CASGLSASGAYEQYF. In DNA form, the CDR3 reads TGTGCTAGTGGTTTGTCGGCTAGCGGGGCCTACGAGCAGTACTTC.

This clone was counted once. An end of the junction differs from the germline gene, which may be a read error. The chain is built from TRBV2 and TRBJ2-5; either TRBD1 or TRBD2 may supply D (5 bases each). Per germline, CDR1 SNHLY and CDR2 FYNNEI. The CDR3 is 12 residues long. CDR3 sequence: CASSERGEIQYF. CDR3 nucleotides: TGTGCCAGCAGTGAAAGGGGAGAGATCCAGTACTTC.

This sequence joins TRBV2 and TRBJ2-7; possible D gene TRBD1, 5 bases. Trimming removed 4 bases at V and 3 bases at J, with 16 bases between. The CDR3 totals 15 residues. The germline V gene has CDR1 SNHLY and CDR2 FYNNEI. The CDR3, as DNA: TGTGCCAGCAGTGGACAGAGTGGGAAACTCTACGAGCAGTACTTC. Amino acid sequence: CASSGQSGKLYEQYF.

This clone has a single count. V is TRBV6-1 and J is TRBJ2-5; 8 nucleotides agree with TRBD1. The J call may be wrong; the DNA end is better matched by TRBJ2-7. The CDR3 has 13 amino acids. Germline-derived CDR1 and CDR2 are MNHNS and SASEGT. CDR3 in amino acids: CASTTGGGYEQYF. The CDR3 DNA reads TGTGCCAGCACAACAGGGGGAGGCTACGAGCAGTACTTC.

V is TRBV6-5 and J is TRBJ1-1; TRBD1 aligns across 8 bases. Germline V gene lookup returns CDR1 MNHEY and CDR2 SVGAGI. The CDR3 covers 15 residues. J lost 5 bases, V lost 8 bases, and 13 bases had no gene match. DNA of the CDR3: TGTGCCAGCCGCGGCAGGGGGCGCGGGGAGACTGAAGCTTTCTTT. Amino acids: CASRGRGRGETEAFF.

V gene TRBV6-1 combines with J gene TRBJ2-5; 7 bases match TRBD2. The CDR3 runs to 15 residues. Looked up from germline, CDR1 is MNHNS and CDR2 is SASEGT. With 10 bases clipped from V and 2 bases from J, the junction kept 13 bases outside the gene matches. CDR3 DNA sequence: TGTGCCACCCTCTCCACCCCCGGGGGGCAAGAGACCCAGTACTTC. It is translated as CATLSTPGGQETQYF.

The chain combines TRBV5-1 with TRBJ2-5; a weak D match, TRBD2 (6 bases). With 3 bases removed from V and 5 bases from J, the gap between germline ends came to 11 bases. CDR3 length: 13 amino acids. Germline V gene data show CDR1 as SGHRS and CDR2 as YFSETQ. The CDR3 region is CASSSGSGETQYF. As DNA, the CDR3 is TGCGCCAGCAGCTCCGGGAGTGGGGAGACCCAGTACTTC.

V is TRBV6-5 and J is TRBJ2-5; no clear D gene. V lost 0 bases and J 0 bases, leaving 8 bases between the germline ends. The CDR3 is made up of 15 amino acids. Germline values: CDR1 MNHEY, CDR2 SVGAGI. CDR3 in amino acids: CASSYSARNQETQYF. DNA of the CDR3: TGTGCCAGCAGTTACTCGGCGAGGAACCAAGAGACCCAGTACTTC.

The chain combines TRBV11-2 with TRBJ1-5; D is ambiguous. Germline V gene sequence: CDR1 SGHAT, CDR2 FQNNGV. V was pared by 0 bases and J by 0 bases, with 3 bases between. The CDR3 runs 14 residues. CDR3 nucleotides: TGTGCCAGCAGCTTAGAAGTTAGCAATCAGCCCCAGCATTTT. This gives the protein CASSLEVSNQPQHF.

The chain couples TRBV18 to TRBJ1-1; D uncertain. Deletions cut 1 base from V and 0 bases from J, with 6 bases between. CDR1 KGHSH and CDR2 LQKENI come from the germline V gene. This CDR3 is built from 14 residues. CDR3 in DNA: TGTGCCAGCTCACCACGCCGGCTGAACACTGAAGCTTTCTTT. Encoded protein: CASSPRRLNTEAFF.

The chain joins TRBV28 to TRBJ1-3, with D tentatively TRBD1 (6 bases). The germline gives CDR1 MDHEN, CDR2 SYDVKM. This CDR3 is 14 amino acids long. Deletions cut 7 bases from V and 4 bases from J, with 14 bases between. The CDR3 is CASTRPGVGNTIYF. The CDR3 DNA is TGTGCCAGCACCCGACCAGGGGTCGGAAACACCATATATTTT. Combining the CDR3 with reference TRBV28 and TRBJ1-3 gives the whole variable domain DVKVTQSSRYLVKRTGEKVFLECVQDMDHENMFWYRQDPGLGLRLIYFSYDVKMKEKGDIPEGYSVSREKKERFSLILESASTNQTSMYLCASTRPGVGNTIYFGEGSWLTVV.

The chain is built from TRBV6-1 and TRBJ1-6; TRBD1 might be the D (5 bases). Deletions cut 6 bases from V and 2 bases from J, with 11 bases between. Germline CDR1 is MNHNS and CDR2 is SASEGT. The CDR3 totals 15 residues. The CDR3 nucleotides are TGTGCCAGCAGCCTACAGGAGGCCTATAATTCACCCCTCCACTTT. Its translation: CASSLQEAYNSPLHF.

The rearrangement links TRBV2 to TRBJ1-6; no clear D gene. The germline V gene encodes CDR1 SNHLY and CDR2 FYNNEI. Trimming stripped 2 bases from V and 16 bases from J, with 21 bases between. The CDR3 runs 15 residues. The CDR3 loop reads CASSEFLGGGIRLHF. CDR3 nucleotides: TGTGCCAGCAGTGAATTCCTTGGTGGCGGAATCCGTCTCCACTTT.